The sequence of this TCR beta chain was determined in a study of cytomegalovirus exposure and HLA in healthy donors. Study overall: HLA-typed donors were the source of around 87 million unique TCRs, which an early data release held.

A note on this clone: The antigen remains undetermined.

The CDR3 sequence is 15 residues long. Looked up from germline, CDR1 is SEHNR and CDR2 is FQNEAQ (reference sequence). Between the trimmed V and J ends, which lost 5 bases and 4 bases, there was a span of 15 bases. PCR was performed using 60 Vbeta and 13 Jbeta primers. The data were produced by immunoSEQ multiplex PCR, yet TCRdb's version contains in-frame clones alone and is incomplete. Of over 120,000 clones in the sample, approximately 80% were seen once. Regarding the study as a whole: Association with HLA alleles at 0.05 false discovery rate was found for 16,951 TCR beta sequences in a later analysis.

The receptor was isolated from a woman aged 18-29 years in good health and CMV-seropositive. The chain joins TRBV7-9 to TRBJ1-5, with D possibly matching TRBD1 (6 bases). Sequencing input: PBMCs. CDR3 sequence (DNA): TGTGCCAGCAGCCCGGGGGGCGTCGGAAATCAGCCCCAGCATTTT. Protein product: CASSPGGVGNQPQHF. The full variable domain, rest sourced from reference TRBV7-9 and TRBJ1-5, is DTGVSQNPRHKITKRGQNVTFRCDPISEHNRLYWYRQTLGQGPEFLTYFQNEAQLEKSRLLSDRFSAERPKGSFSTLEIQRTEQGDSAMYLCASSPGGVGNQPQHFGDGTRLSIL.